The rows below give T cell receptor beta chains drawn from one sample of a study of post-analysis software for immune sequencing data. TCRdb fed the PCR reads into MiXCR, producing one record per CDR3 protein. The sample yields more than 450,000 distinct CDR3 sequences, 40% to 50% seen once. The sequencing input was blood. These receptors all stem from a girl between 10 and 17 years old with multiple sclerosis. CDR3s include the opening cysteine and the closing phenylalanine or tryptophan. D genes are given only for firm matches. Expanded clones are given a class, and other clones once, few, many or no size at all.

D gene	V gene	clone size	J gene	CDR3 protein	CDR3 DNA
.	TRBV20-1	.	TRBJ2-3	CSVQSGTTDTQYF	TGCAGTGTGCAATCGGGGACCACAGATACGCAGTATTTT
TRBD2	TRBV5-1	.	TRBJ2-7	CASSLATSGIDEQYF	TGCGCCAGCAGCTTGGCCACTAGCGGGATAGACGAGCAGTACTTC
.	TRBV4-2	.	TRBJ1-6	CASSQEGHRNSPLHF	TGTGCCAGCAGCCAAGAGGGCCACAGAAATTCACCCCTCCACTTT
.	TRBV9	few	TRBJ2-4	CASSVYLGSIQYF	TGTGCCAGCAGCGTGTATCTAGGGTCCATTCAGTACTTC
.	TRBV7-9	.	TRBJ1-1	CASSLEYSTEAFF	TGTGCCAGCAGCTTAGAATACAGCACTGAAGCTTTCTTT
TRBD1	TRBV4-1	.	TRBJ1-2	CASSQGTGLLNYGYTF	TGCGCCAGCAGCCAGGGGACAGGGCTACTTAACTATGGCTACACCTTC
.	TRBV6-2/TRBV6-3	.	TRBJ1-1	CASSSPRHLLGNTEAFF	TGTGCCAGCAGTAGCCCCCGACACCTCCTGGGGAACACTGAAGCTTTCTTT
.	TRBV3-1	.	TRBJ2-7	CASSHLNYEQYF	TGTGCCAGCAGCCACCTAAACTACGAGCAGTACTTC
TRBD2	TRBV12-3/TRBV12-4	.	TRBJ2-5	CAGSSIAGGGKETQYF	TGTGCCGGCAGTTCCATAGCGGGAGGGGGGAAAGAGACCCAGTACTTC
.	TRBV30	.	TRBJ2-7	CAWSDLPPGLEQYF	TGTGCCTGGAGTGATCTTCCCCCGGGGTTAGAGCAGTACTTC
.	TRBV7-2	.	TRBJ1-1	CASSLGQGHTEAFF	TGTGCCAGCAGCTTAGGCCAGGGCCACACTGAAGCTTTCTTT
TRBD2	TRBV29-1	.	TRBJ2-5	CSARGLAKETQYF	TGCAGCGCCAGGGGACTAGCCAAAGAGACCCAGTACTTC
TRBD1	TRBV7-2	few	TRBJ2-3	CASSLRRQGGTDTQYF	TGTGCCAGCAGCTTAAGACGGCAGGGGGGCACAGATACGCAGTATTTT
.	TRBV29-1	few	TRBJ2-1	CSVGAGAQFF	TGCAGCGTTGGCGCCGGGGCTCAGTTCTTC
.	TRBV20-1	.	TRBJ2-3	CSASFLARLSQYF	TGCAGTGCTAGCTTTCTAGCGCGCCTCTCGCAGTATTTT
TRBD2	TRBV10-3	.	TRBJ2-1	CAIGPGLAGDGKADEQFF	TGTGCCATCGGCCCGGGACTAGCGGGAGATGGGAAGGCCGATGAGCAGTTCTTC
.	TRBV5-1	.	TRBJ2-1	CASAQREGGEQFF	TGCGCCAGCGCCCAACGAGAGGGAGGTGAGCAGTTCTTC
TRBD1	TRBV20-1	.	TRBJ1-5	CSARRTGGNQPQHF	TGCAGTGCTCGACGTACAGGGGGGAATCAGCCCCAGCATTTT
TRBD1	TRBV2	once	TRBJ2-7	CASILLLGQGNYEQYF	TGTGCCAGCATCCTGCTCCTGGGACAGGGCAACTACGAGCAGTACTTC
TRBD1	TRBV12-3/TRBV12-4	.	TRBJ1-2	CASTGTVGYTF	TGTGCCAGCACCGGGACAGTAGGCTACACCTTC
.	TRBV5-1	.	TRBJ1-2	CASSLGQVYNYGYTF	TGCGCCAGCAGCTTGGGACAGGTTTATAACTATGGCTACACCTTC
TRBD1	TRBV4-1	.	TRBJ1-2	CASSQWDSDRAYGYTF	TGCGCCAGCAGCCAATGGGACTCCGACAGGGCCTATGGCTACACCTTC
TRBD2	TRBV7-2	.	TRBJ2-1	CASSLLVYVYGTSSYNEQFF	TGTGCCAGCAGCTTATTAGTCTACGTATACGGGACTAGCTCCTACAATGAGCAGTTCTTC
TRBD1	TRBV12-3/TRBV12-4	.	TRBJ1-2	CASRDRTDYGYTF	TGTGCCAGCAGGGACAGGACCGACTATGGCTACACCTTC
TRBD1	TRBV4-1	.	TRBJ1-2	CASRRPGTGDYGYTF	TGCGCCAGCAGACGTCCCGGGACAGGCGATTATGGCTACACCTTC
TRBD2	TRBV5-1	.	TRBJ2-3	CASSRFGGEGDTQYF	TGCGCCAGCAGCAGATTCGGGGGGGAGGGAGATACGCAGTATTTT
TRBD1	TRBV6-2/TRBV6-3	.	TRBJ2-7	CASIKGTDYEQYF	TGTGCCAGCATAAAAGGGACAGACTACGAGCAGTACTTC
.	TRBV29-1	.	TRBJ2-2	CSTRDYTGELFF	TGCAGCACCAGGGACTACACCGGGGAGCTGTTTTTT
TRBD2	TRBV7-8	.	TRBJ2-1	CASSLTSGEAPDYNEQFF	TGTGCCAGCAGCCTAACTAGCGGCGAGGCCCCGGACTACAATGAGCAGTTCTTC
TRBD1	TRBV7-8	.	TRBJ2-5	CASSPPGQGSWEQYF	TGCGCCAGCAGCCCACCCGGACAGGGCTCCTGGGAGCAGTACTTC
.	TRBV10-2	.	TRBJ2-3	CASSDGSGDTQYF	TGCGCCAGCAGTGACGGGAGTGGGGATACGCAGTATTTT
.	TRBV24-1	.	TRBJ2-5	CATSANRDDQETQYF	TGTGCCACCAGTGCAAACCGGGACGACCAAGAGACCCAGTACTTC
TRBD2	TRBV10-3	few	TRBJ2-1	CAISDLASGSNEQFF	TGTGCCATCAGTGATCTGGCTAGCGGAAGCAATGAGCAGTTCTTC
.	TRBV24-1	many	TRBJ2-1	CATSDEKYNEQFF	TGTGCCACCAGTGATGAGAAGTACAATGAGCAGTTCTTC
.	TRBV3-1	.	TRBJ1-2	CASSQLGRDNYGYTF	TGTGCCAGCAGCCAACTAGGCAGGGATAACTATGGCTACACCTTC
.	TRBV20-1	.	TRBJ1-2	CSALRQGSGYGYTF	TGCAGTGCCCTACGACAAGGGAGTGGCTATGGCTACACCTTC
.	TRBV5-5	.	TRBJ1-2	CASSGGLLAYGYTF	TGTGCCAGCAGCGGGGGACTTCTAGCCTATGGCTACACCTTC
TRBD2	TRBV3-1	few	TRBJ2-7	CASSLNGLSGRALEQYF	TGTGCCAGCAGCCTAAACGGGCTTAGCGGGAGGGCCCTCGAGCAGTACTTC
.	TRBV5-1	.	TRBJ2-4	CASSLVLAGGIQYF	TGCGCCAGCAGCTTGGTGTTAGCTGGGGGCATTCAGTACTTC
.	TRBV25-1	.	TRBJ1-2	CASSEFEGDYGYTF	TGTGCCAGCAGTGAATTTGAAGGAGACTATGGCTACACCTTC
TRBD1	TRBV7-2	few	TRBJ1-2	CASSFSGGGYGYTF	TGTGCCAGCAGCTTCTCAGGGGGCGGCTATGGCTACACCTTC
TRBD2	TRBV7-2	few	TRBJ2-5	CASSSPSGRRGEQYF	TGTGCCAGCAGCTCCCCTAGCGGGAGAAGGGGGGAGCAGTACTTC
.	TRBV12-3/TRBV12-4	.	TRBJ2-5	CASSRDHQETQYF	TGTGCCAGCAGTCGGGATCACCAAGAGACCCAGTACTTC